This note documents a single T cell receptor beta chain sequence. The data originate from a study of Tregs in tolerant kidney transplant recipients. Recipients received nonmyeloablative bone marrow transplants from related graft donors, with transient mixed chimerism. Assay used: immunoSEQ multiplex PCR; TCRdb lists only in-frame clones, some missing. In the table there are tens of thousands of clones, 91% of which are singletons. Germline V lookup: CDR1 ENHRY, CDR2 SYGVKD. J gave up 2 bases and V 2 bases, and 13 bases lay outside the gene matches. The CDR3 consists of 20 residues. The material was CD4+ T cells from blood (PBMCs), obtained 24 months after the transplant. J is TRBJ2-2 and V is TRBV10-3, with TRBD2 identical over 11 bases. This TCR derives from a human patient who received a combined kidney and bone marrow transplant. Some of these T cells may belong to the graft donor. Here the CDR3 reads CAISERTSGLNFVNTGELFF. In DNA form, the CDR3 reads TGTGCCATCAGTGAGAGGACTAGCGGGCTTAACTTCGTTAACACCGGGGAGCTGTTTTTT.